Described below is a single T cell receptor beta chain sequence and its context. Germline assignment: CDR1 SGHTA and CDR2 FQGNSA. The CDR3 length is 18 residues. The ends lost 0 bases at V and 0 bases at J; junction bases unmatched: 7. This sample was included in a study of OX40 agonist ivuxolimab in advanced cancers. Study background: Allowance was made for prior anti-PD-1, anti-PD-L1 or anti-CTLA-4 therapy, and approximately 41% had some.

Profiled with immunoSEQ multiplex PCR; TCRdb holds only in-frame clones, not every one. The sample has roughly 100,000 clones, 70% to 90% seen once. The sequencing used CD4+ or CD8+ T cells sorted from blood, collected in a trial of the OX40 agonist ivuxolimab. This receptor was identified in an adult with an advanced solid tumor such as melanoma, head and neck, liver or kidney cancer. The V and J genes are TRBV7-2 and TRBJ2-3, with 9 bases lining up with TRBD2. CDR3 nucleotide sequence: TGTGCCAGCAGCTTAGCGGCAGCGGGGGGAACTAGCACAGATACGCAGTATTTT. Protein sequence: CASSLAAAGGTSTDTQYF.